These 6 T cell receptor beta chains were all obtained from the same sample, sequenced in a study of tumor-infiltrating lymphocytes in primary liver carcinoma. The source of the blood RNA was unsorted whole blood, and germline DNA was extracted as well. The template, roughly 0.45 ug total RNA, yielded TCR beta cDNA made with a constant-region primer. Employing slightly modified ARM-PCR, three nested multiplex PCR rounds were run, and these gave rise to the TCR beta libraries. TRBV1-TRBV30 forward primers paired with a C-beta reverse primer drove the first two PCR rounds, 10 cycles each. TCRdb used MiXCR to reprocess the multiplex PCR reads, holding one entry per CDR3 protein. Of fewer than 350,000 distinct CDR3 sequences in the sample, approximately 60% were seen once. Sequencing was done on a sample of peripheral blood. These receptors came from a man aged 35 to 55 with primary liver carcinoma and hepatitis B virus infection.

This chain links TRBV5-4 with TRBJ2-7, with 9 bases that match TRBD2. Looked up from germline, CDR1 is SGHNT and CDR2 is YYREEE (reference sequence). The CDR3 consists of 16 residues. The J segment lost 4 bases and the V segment lost 2 bases, leaving 10 bases of the junction unmatched. CDR3 amino acids: CASSFGLAGDRYEQYF. DNA of the CDR3: TGTGCCAGCAGCTTCGGATTAGCGGGAGATCGGTACGAGCAGTACTTC.

With respect to this clonotype: Because the CDR3 is missing its conserved closing phenylalanine or tryptophan, this is likely a read error. The V and J genes are TRBV7-9 and TRBJ1-2; D perhaps matches TRBD1 (5 bases). The V and J ends lost 9 bases and 8 bases respectively, with 22 bases between them. CDR3 length equals 14 residues. The V gene's germline CDR1 is SEHNR and CDR2 FQNEAQ (reference sequence). The CDR3 DNA sequence: TGTGCCAGTAGCACATCTGGGGGAGAGCTGGGCTACACCTTA. Amino acid sequence: CASSTSGGELGYTL.

The chain joins TRBV6-5 to TRBJ1-2; perhaps TRBD1 as D (6 bases). The CDR3 covers 18 residues. From germline, CDR1 is MNHEY and CDR2 SVGAGI. The CDR3 region is CSSSLALQPGHRIGGYTF. DNA for the CDR3: TGTAGCAGCAGTCTAGCGTTGCAGCCGGGACACCGAATCGGAGGCTACACCTTC.

This clonotype showed up just a few times. This rearrangement joins TRBV5-4 to TRBJ2-7; D possibly corresponds to TRBD1 (5 bases). This CDR3 comprises 16 residues. The germline CDR1 and CDR2 sequences are SGHNT and YYREEE (reference sequence). V gave up 3 bases and J gave up 4 bases, with 20 bases separating them. This CDR3 is CASSSYRHGASYEQYF. The CDR3 nucleotides are TGTGCCAGCAGCTCGTACAGGCACGGAGCGAGTTACGAGCAGTACTTC. The entire variable domain, with the rest obtained from reference TRBV5-4 and TRBJ2-7, is as follows: ETGVTQSPTHLIKTRGQQVTLRCSSQSGHNTVSWYQQALGQGPQFIFQYYREEENGRGNFPPRFSGLQFPNYSSELNVNALELDDSALYLCASSSYRHGASYEQYFGPGTRLTVT.

This clonotype came up many times. The J gene is TRBJ2-3, the V gene TRBV4-2; no definite D call. Per germline, CDR1 LGHNA and CDR2 YNFKEQ. The V gene lost 5 bases and the J gene lost 2 bases, with 5 bases spanning the gap. The length of the CDR3 is 12 residues. The DNA of the CDR3 is TGTGCCAGCAGCTTCATCACAGATACGCAGTATTTT. Amino acids: CASSFITDTQYF.

A note on this clonotype: A junction boundary mismatches the germline segment, possibly from a read error. The chain employs TRBV11-2 and TRBJ2-1, with 7 bases aligning to TRBD2. The CDR3 is 11 amino acids. The germline V gene has CDR1 SGHAT and CDR2 FQNNGV. CDR3 residues: CASSLGGEQLF. The CDR3, as DNA: TGTGCTAGCAGCTTGGGGGGGGAGCAGCTCTTC.